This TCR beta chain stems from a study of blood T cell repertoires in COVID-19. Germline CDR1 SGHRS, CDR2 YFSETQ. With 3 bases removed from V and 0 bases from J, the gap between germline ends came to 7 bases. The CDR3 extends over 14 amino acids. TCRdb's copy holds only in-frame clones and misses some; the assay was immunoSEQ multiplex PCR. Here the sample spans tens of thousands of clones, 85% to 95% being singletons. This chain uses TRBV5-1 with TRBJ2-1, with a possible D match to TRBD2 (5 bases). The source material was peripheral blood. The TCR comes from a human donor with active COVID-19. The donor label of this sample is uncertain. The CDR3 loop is CASSSGNSYNEQFF. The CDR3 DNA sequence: TGCGCCAGCAGCTCCGGGAACTCCTACAATGAGCAGTTCTTC.